This T cell receptor beta chain stems from a study of blood T cell repertoires in COVID-19. Overall study context: Samples representing acute and convalescent COVID-19 were sourced from the United States, Italy and Spain.

Trimming left V 3 bases short and J 2 bases short, with 13 bases between. This CDR3 contains 16 residues. Germline lookup yields CDR1 KGHDR and CDR2 SFDVKD. Profiling relied on immunoSEQ multiplex PCR, and the TCRdb table lists in-frame clones only, not all of them. In the table there are a few hundred thousand clones, more than 75% of which are singletons. Source material: peripheral blood. The gene calls are TRBV24-1 and TRBJ1-5; maybe TRBD1 (6 bases). The origin of this receptor is a woman aged 80 or older with COVID-19, enrolled during active disease. CDR3 nucleotides: TGTGCCACCAGTGATCCAGGGGAGGGAGGCAATCAGCCCCAGCATTTT. Translation gives CATSDPGEGGNQPQHF.